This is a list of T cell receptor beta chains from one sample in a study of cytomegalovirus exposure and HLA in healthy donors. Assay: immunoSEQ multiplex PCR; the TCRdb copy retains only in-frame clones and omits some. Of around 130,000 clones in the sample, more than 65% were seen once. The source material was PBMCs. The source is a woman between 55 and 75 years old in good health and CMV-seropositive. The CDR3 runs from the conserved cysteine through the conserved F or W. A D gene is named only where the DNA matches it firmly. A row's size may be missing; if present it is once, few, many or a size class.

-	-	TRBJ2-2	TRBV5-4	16	CASSNPRVANTGELFF	TGTGCCAGCAGCAACCCCAGGGTAGCTAACACCGGGGAGCTGTTTTTT
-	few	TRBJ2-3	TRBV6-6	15	CASSLLTVGGDTQYF	TGTGCCAGCAGTCTCCTCACGGTAGGAGGGGATACGCAGTATTTT
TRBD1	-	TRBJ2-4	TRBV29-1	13	CSVNRGWGNIQYF	TGCAGCGTTAACAGGGGGTGGGGAAACATTCAGTACTTC
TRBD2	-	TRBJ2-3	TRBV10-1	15	CASSDTAGGTDTQYF	TGCGCCAGCAGTGATACAGCGGGGGGCACAGATACGCAGTATTTT
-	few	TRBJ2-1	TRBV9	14	CASTSTGSYNEQFF	TGTGCCAGCACCTCAACGGGCTCCTACAATGAGCAGTTCTTC
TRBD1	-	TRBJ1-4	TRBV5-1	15	CASSLRDSLNEKLFF	TGCGCCAGCAGCCTCCGGGACAGTCTAAATGAAAAACTGTTTTTT
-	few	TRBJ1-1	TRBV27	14	CASSFGGMNTEAFF	TGTGCCAGCAGTTTCGGGGGGATGAACACTGAAGCTTTCTTT
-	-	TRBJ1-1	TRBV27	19	CASSLDPSRVRRLNTEAFF	TGTGCCAGCAGTTTAGATCCCTCCCGGGTACGGCGGTTGAACACTGAAGCTTTCTTT
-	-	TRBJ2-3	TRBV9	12	CASSLEGTAQYF	TGTGCCAGCAGCCTCGAAGGGACTGCACAGTATTTT
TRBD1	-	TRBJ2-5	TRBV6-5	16	CASSYSSRGHRETQYF	TGTGCCAGCAGTTACTCGAGCAGGGGGCATCGAGAGACCCAGTACTTC
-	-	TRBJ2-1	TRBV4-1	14	CASSHRQGGNEQFF	TGCGCCAGCAGCCATCGGCAGGGTGGGAATGAGCAGTTCTTC
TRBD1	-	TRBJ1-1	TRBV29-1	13	CSVGGTGGTEAFF	TGCAGCGTTGGAGGGACAGGGGGCACTGAAGCTTTCTTT
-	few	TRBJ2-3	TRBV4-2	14	CASTGSGFTDTQYF	TGTGCCTCGACTGGTAGCGGCTTCACAGATACGCAGTATTTT
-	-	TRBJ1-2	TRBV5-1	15	CASSLAPGSHYGYTF	TGCGCCAGCAGCTTGGCCCCAGGGTCACACTATGGCTACACCTTC
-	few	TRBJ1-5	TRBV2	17	CASSEALWANSNQPQHF	TGTGCCAGCAGTGAAGCGTTATGGGCAAATAGCAATCAGCCCCAGCATTTT
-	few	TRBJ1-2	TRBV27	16	CASSLSSFGQSHGYTF	TGTGCCAGCAGTTTATCGTCGTTTGGACAGTCTCACGGCTACACCTTC
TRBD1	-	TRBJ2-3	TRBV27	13	CASTRTGGDTQYF	TGTGCCAGCACCCGGACAGGGGGGGATACGCAGTATTTT